This paragraph reports one TCR beta chain. Its recognized antigen is unknown. Base qualities are missing; no much larger clone stands one base away. This specimen belongs to a study of human T cells and chemical hapten exposure (dated by TCRdb to the early 2020s). At the level of the whole study: For sensitization, 2% DPC in acetone was applied to a roughly 2 cm by roughly 2 cm area of upper inner arm skin. Patch testing was done on the upper back using Finn chambers containing 0.01% DPC, and results were scored after 6 days according to International Contact Dermatitis Research Group standards. Patients additionally received weekly therapeutic DPC doses to the scalp throughout the roughly 26-week study period. Blood samples were taken from patients before sensitization (week 0) and then at 2, 6 and about 24 weeks after DPC sensitization. Most of the patients in the cohort were female, and the cohort covered alopecia areata with under or over 50% scalp involvement, alopecia totalis and alopecia universalis. Blood for TCR sequencing was provided by twenty-nine alopecia patients at one to four time points (pre-sensitization, 2, 6 and 24 weeks). Libraries were pooled for sequencing, and variation in per-sample TCR yields was attributed mainly to small differences in library volumes within the pool. This study followed changes in the peripheral blood TCR repertoire in vivo during primary and secondary sensitization of alopecia patients to the hapten diphenylcyclopropenone (DPC). Summary of the overall study and its limitations: Alopecia, a presumed autoimmune disease, was present in all patients, so the immune response of the patients might differ from that of healthy individuals. Patch test score correlated positively with the number of PT1 expanded TCRs, reaching significance at thresholds 8, 16 and 32 but not at 4. Compared with pre-sensitization or healthy control sets, expanded TCRs formed significantly more large CDR3 similarity clusters, which is consistent with antigen-driven responses. Repeated subsampling changed both the strength of the expansion versus patch-test correlation and the threshold at which the correlation became significant. The number of TCRs above 1 in 1000 frequency did not change with DPC sensitization; there was no evidence of global repertoire structure alterations.

The germline V gene (reference sequence) sets CDR1 to DFQATT and CDR2 to SNEGSKA. The V and J ends are trimmed by 6 bases and 1 base, leaving 11 bases between them. CDR3 length: 13 amino acids, cysteine to phenylalanine. Only the CDR3 DNA is retained, 39 bases long and in frame from the first base. The library was obtained by RACE. TCRdb records NextSeq 500 as the sequencer. During library preparation, unique molecular identifiers were attached to individual cDNA molecules so that TCRs could be counted quantitatively and reproducibly. For every blood RNA sample, sequencing covered both the TCR alpha and TCR beta chains. In the paper's pipeline: Samples had a median of roughly 87,000 TCRs, with a range from roughly 20,000 to 690,600. The Decombinator software suite was used to annotate the V, J and CDR3 of the TCR reads. For the PS versus PT1 abundance plots, all samples were subsampled to the same number of TCRs (28,000). Expanded TCRs were defined as absent before sensitization and observed at least eight times at the 2-week time point. Using fastp trimming at Q25 and MiXCR clonotype assembly, TCRdb reanalyzed the public sequencing data and kept in-frame beta chains. Rows with a matching CDR3 protein are joined into one entry that keeps the most common DNA and genes. V and J calls and clone size were set by TCRdb, not the authors. The sample table contains tens of thousands of distinct CDR3 sequences; only one count was recorded for approximately 11% of them. The ten largest clones add up to about 2% of the sample.

The sample's time point, from its label and the paper: patch test 2, 6 weeks after DPC sensitization. This specimen's treatment or condition label, interpreted: therapeutic diphenylcyclopropenone sensitization with weekly scalp DPC. At each patch-test visit, blood was drawn before the patch test was applied. Patients were eligible if aged 18 to 70, diagnosed with alopecia and judged suitable for DPC therapy, and pregnant patients were excluded. Total RNA was extracted from unfractionated whole blood collected in Tempus Blood RNA tubes. The sample in question was whole blood, obtained in connection with sensitization to the hapten diphenylcyclopropenone (DPC). The chain is made from TRBV20-1 and TRBJ2-3; the D gene is unclear. The TCR originated in a man aged 40-55 years with alopecia areata. Some clones in this sample may be carry-over from other donors' samples. The CDR3 protein: CSARGGGTDTQYF. The bases are TGCAGTGCCCGCGGTGGCGGCACAGATACGCAGTATTTT.